Each of the 31 T cell receptor beta chains below was sequenced from the same sample in a study of blood T cell repertoires in COVID-19. Repertoires were generated with immunoSEQ multiplex PCR, while TCRdb's copy carries only in-frame clones and drops some. The sample yields 72,000 or so clones, about 93% seen once. The specimen sequenced was peripheral blood. The receptor source for this set is a woman older than 75 with acute or convalescent COVID-19.

There are a few counts of this clone. The chain's CDR3 is CSGGFEGGELFF. The DNA for the CDR3 is TGCAGCGGGGGGTTTGAGGGCGGGGAGCTGTTTTTT. V usage is TRBV29-1 and J usage is TRBJ2-2; D may correspond to TRBD1 or TRBD2 (5 bases each). Germline V gene lookup returns CDR1 SQVTM and CDR2 ANQGSEA. The CDR3 is 12 amino acids. V lost 7 bases to trimming and J lost 7 bases, with 13 bases between them.

The chain links TRBV19 to TRBJ1-5, with no clear D. V lost 4 bases and J 4 bases, leaving 11 bases between the germline ends. Looked up from germline, CDR1 is LNHDA and CDR2 is SQIVND (reference sequence). This CDR3 has 14 amino acids. The CDR3 region is CASSTGGGNQPQHF. The DNA for the CDR3 is TGTGCCAGTAGTACAGGTGGCGGGAATCAGCCCCAGCATTTT.

This chain uses TRBV3-1 (or the pseudogene TRBV3-2) with TRBJ1-1, with 8 positions matching TRBD1. The CDR3 has 15 residues. V dropped 5 bases and J dropped 10; count of bases not matched to a gene: 15. Germline V gives CDR1 LGHDT, CDR2 YNNKEL (reference sequence). The CDR3 region is CASSSSPSDRARAFF. The CDR3 region has the DNA TGTGCCAGCAGCTCCTCGCCGTCGGACAGGGCTCGAGCTTTCTTT.

For the CDR3, the DNA is TGCGCCAGCAGCCCCGGGACAGGGGAGGAGACCCAGTACTTC. As protein: CASSPGTGEETQYF. The chain combines TRBV5-1 with TRBJ2-5, with 10 bases identical to TRBD1. Germline CDR1 and CDR2: SGHRS and YFSETQ. The CDR3 loop spans 14 amino acids. V lost 4 bases to trimming and J lost 5 bases; unmatched junction nucleotides: 5.

The chain joins TRBV3-1 (or the pseudogene TRBV3-2) to TRBJ1-2; 8 nucleotides line up with TRBD1. Germline V CDR1 and CDR2: LGHDT, YNNKEL (reference sequence). Losses at the gene ends were 5 bases for V and 8 bases for J; bases not matched to a gene: 19. This CDR3 is built from 17 residues. CDR3 sequence (DNA): TGTGCCAGCAGCTCCCGGGTTGAAATGACAGGGGCTCGAGGCTACACCTTC. Amino acids: CASSSRVEMTGARGYTF.

With respect to this clone: Its ends do not fully match the called genes, so a read error is possible. V usage is TRBV10-2 and J usage is TRBJ1-4, with D maybe TRBD1 (5 bases). The germline V gene has CDR1 WSHSY and CDR2 SAAADI. The CDR3 runs to 15 residues. CDR3 bases: TGCGCCAGCCGTGAGTACAGGTCAACTAATGAAAAACTGTTTTTT. It translates to CASREYRSTNEKLFF.

V usage is TRBV4-2 and J usage is TRBJ2-6; the match to TRBD2 covers 7 bases. Germline CDR1 reads LGHNA; CDR2 reads YNFKEQ. This CDR3 is built from 18 residues. J was trimmed by 0 bases and V by 5 bases; bases with no gene match: 10. CDR3 residues: CASSTLLAPSSGANVLTF. CDR3 in DNA: TGTGCCAGCAGCACGTTACTAGCGCCAAGCTCTGGGGCCAACGTCCTGACTTTC.

The V call is TRBV4-1, the J call TRBJ1-1, with 9 bases identical to TRBD1. CDR1 and CDR2 (germline): MGHRA, YSYEKL. The CDR3 contains 16 residues. J lost 10 bases, V lost 3 bases, and 15 bases had no gene match. The CDR3 loop reads CASSQAPLGQGGGAFF. In DNA, the CDR3 is TGCGCCAGCAGCCAGGCCCCCTTGGGACAGGGTGGCGGAGCTTTCTTT.

This rearrangement joins TRBV19 to TRBJ2-7; TRBD2 matches at 7 bases. The germline gives CDR1 LNHDA, CDR2 SQIVND (reference sequence). This CDR3 has 13 residues. The trim removed 8 bases at V and 7 bases at J, leaving 11 bases unmatched. The CDR3 spells CASGGTPGGEQYF. CDR3 nucleotide sequence: TGTGCCAGTGGAGGGACTCCCGGGGGGGAGCAGTACTTC.

V and J are TRBV5-1 and TRBJ2-1; maybe TRBD2 (6 bases). Deletions cut 0 bases from V and 7 bases from J, with 8 bases between. Looked up from germline, CDR1 is SGHRS and CDR2 is YFSETQ. The CDR3 consists of 13 residues. CDR3 region: CASSLAGGNEQFF. CDR3 nucleotides: TGCGCCAGCAGCTTGGCCGGGGGAAATGAGCAGTTCTTC.

V usage is TRBV29-1 and J usage is TRBJ1-1; 7 nucleotides line up with TRBD1. The germline gives CDR1 SQVTM, CDR2 ANQGSEA. This CDR3 contains 13 residues. With V trimmed by 6 bases and J by 3 bases, 7 bases remained unmatched. In DNA form, the CDR3 reads TGCAGCGTCACTAACAGGGGACACACTGAAGCTTTCTTT. It is translated as CSVTNRGHTEAFF.

The V and J genes are TRBV7-2 and TRBJ1-2; 8 nucleotides align to TRBD1. Germline loops: CDR1 SGHTA, CDR2 FQGNSA. The V segment lost 5 bases and the J segment 5 bases; nucleotides outside the gene matches: 7. The CDR3 is 14 amino acids. The CDR3 region has the DNA TGTGCCAGCAGCCTGGACAGGGCATCTTATGGCTACACCTTC. The encoded protein is CASSLDRASYGYTF.

This chain connects TRBV4-2 to TRBJ1-5; a possible D gene is TRBD1 (5 bases). Trimming pared 6 bases from V and 0 bases from J, leaving 21 bases between. The length of the CDR3 is 18 residues. The V gene's germline CDR1 is LGHNA and CDR2 YNFKEQ. CDR3 region: CASSPSSKGQVSNQPQHF. CDR3 nucleotide sequence: TGTGCCAGCAGTCCAAGCTCTAAGGGGCAGGTTAGCAATCAGCCCCAGCATTTT.

The V call is TRBV11-1, the J call TRBJ2-7; D might be TRBD2 (6 bases). Germline CDR1 reads SGHAT; CDR2 reads FQDESV (reference sequence). This CDR3 region has 14 residues. Trimming took off 5 bases at V and 1 base at J, with 12 bases between the two ends. The CDR3 coding sequence is TGTGCCAGCAGCCTCTTTCGGGAGTCCTACGAGCAGTACTTC. It is translated as CASSLFRESYEQYF.

This chain joins TRBV5-4 and TRBJ1-2; TRBD1 agrees at 7 bases. The CDR3 runs 14 residues. Germline trimming cut 4 bases from V and 2 bases from J; bases unmatched to any gene: 5. Germline-derived CDR1 and CDR2 are SGHNT and YYREEE (reference sequence). DNA of the CDR3: TGTGCCAGCAGCGCGAGGACAGGCAACTATGGCTACACCTTC. This gives the protein CASSARTGNYGYTF.

This rearrangement joins TRBV27 to TRBJ2-3, with TRBD2 matching 7 bases. Germline lookup yields CDR1 MNHEY and CDR2 SMNVEV (reference sequence). This CDR3 comprises 14 residues. Trimming at V came to 6 bases and at J to 2 bases, leaving 5 bases not matched to a gene. The CDR3 DNA reads as TGTGCCAGCAGCGATAGCGGGTTCACAGATACGCAGTATTTT. Translated: CASSDSGFTDTQYF.

The chain joins TRBV11-2 to TRBJ2-7; 8 bases are shared with TRBD1. Germline V gene sequence: CDR1 SGHAT, CDR2 FQNNGV. The CDR3 totals 15 residues. Trimming cost V 2 bases and J 4 bases; bases outside gene matches: 7. This CDR3 is CASSLHDRGRYEQYF. In nucleotides, the CDR3 is TGTGCCAGCAGCTTACACGACAGGGGTAGGTACGAGCAGTACTTC.

This clone was counted only a few times. A junction boundary mismatches the germline segment, possibly from a read error. The rearrangement joins TRBV7-9 to TRBJ1-3; weak D call: TRBD1 (5 bases). Germline assignment: CDR1 SEHNR and CDR2 FQNEAQ (reference sequence). This CDR3 is 13 amino acids long. The CDR3 protein is CASSLAGTQTIYF. DNA of the CDR3: TGTGCCAGCAGCCTAGCGGGGACTCAGACCATATATTTT.

This clone has only a few counts. The gene calls are TRBV5-1 and TRBJ2-5, with TRBD1 matching 7 bases. There are 15 residues in the CDR3. Germline lookup yields CDR1 SGHRS and CDR2 YFSETQ. V shed 6 bases and J 5 bases; nucleotides not matched to a gene: 13. CDR3 DNA: TGCGCCAGCACCCGACAGGGTACTTTGGAGGAGACCCAGTACTTC. It translates to CASTRQGTLEETQYF.

This chain uses TRBV6-5 with TRBJ2-2; 10 positions match TRBD2. Germline CDR1 MNHEY, CDR2 SVGAGI. The CDR3 extends over 15 amino acids. V lost 7 bases, J lost 1 base, and 3 bases stayed unmatched. DNA for the CDR3: TGTGCCAGCATTCGGACTAGCGGGAACACCGGGGAGCTGTTTTTT. Its translation: CASIRTSGNTGELFF.

This chain joins TRBV19 and TRBJ1-1; 7 bases are a match to TRBD1. CDR3 size: 12 residues. Germline V gene sequence: CDR1 LNHDA, CDR2 SQIVND (reference sequence). V trimming: 3 bases; J trimming: 10 bases; junction bases outside the gene matches: 5. DNA for the CDR3: TGTGCCAGTAGTATTCACAGGGGAATAGCTTTCTTT. Encoded protein: CASSIHRGIAFF.

With respect to this clone: Within the sample, other DNA sequences also encode this same CDR3. J is TRBJ1-2 and V is TRBV6-1; unclear D gene. Germline CDR1 and CDR2: MNHNS and SASEGT. The CDR3 has 15 amino acids. V lost 2 bases to trimming and J lost 4 bases, with 14 bases between them. The CDR3 bases are TGTGCCAGCAGTGAAACTGATTTAAGAGGCTATGGCTACACCTTC. Encoded protein: CASSETDLRGYGYTF.

The V gene is TRBV7-3, the J gene TRBJ2-3, with a weak D call TRBD2 (6 bases). The CDR3 sequence is 16 residues long. Trimming took off 2 bases at V and 0 bases at J, with 12 bases between the two ends. The germline V gene has CDR1 SGHTA and CDR2 FQGTGA. The CDR3 spells CASSLGLNPSTDTQYF. CDR3 in DNA: TGTGCCAGCAGCTTAGGACTAAATCCTAGCACAGATACGCAGTATTTT.

CDR3 nucleotide sequence: TGTGCCAGCAGTTTTGGCGGGGTCCGGTACGAGCAGTACTTC. Translating it yields CASSFGGVRYEQYF. The gene calls are TRBV28 and TRBJ2-7, with D perhaps matching TRBD2 (6 bases). Trimming pared 3 bases from V and 4 bases from J, leaving 13 bases between. Germline assignment: CDR1 MDHEN and CDR2 SYDVKM. This CDR3 is built from 14 residues.

In this sample, this clone turned up once. The chain recombines TRBV5-6 with TRBJ1-2; D is unresolved. Trimming took 2 bases from V and 0 from J, leaving 11 bases between them. CDR1 SGHDT and CDR2 YYEEEE come from the germline V gene. The CDR3 consists of 15 residues. CDR3 nucleotide sequence: TGTGCCAGCAGCTTTGTATCTGTCTCTAACTATGGCTACACCTTC. It translates to CASSFVSVSNYGYTF.

This chain links TRBV2 with TRBJ2-4; 9 bases agree with TRBD1. This CDR3 has 14 amino acids. Germline CDR1 and CDR2: SNHLY and FYNNEI. Trimming at V came to 6 bases and at J to 8 bases, leaving 8 bases not matched to a gene. The CDR3 is CASRPGTGKYIQYF. DNA of the CDR3: TGTGCCAGCAGGCCCGGGACAGGGAAGTACATTCAGTACTTC.

The rearrangement links TRBV3-1 (or the pseudogene TRBV3-2) to TRBJ1-6, with 9 nucleotides matching TRBD1. This CDR3 has 15 amino acids. V shed 3 bases, J shed 14 bases, and the junction held 11 bases outside the gene matches. Germline V gives CDR1 LGHDT, CDR2 YNNKEL (reference sequence). This chain's CDR3 is CASSHTGTGQGSLHF. CDR3 bases: TGTGCCAGCAGCCATACCGGGACAGGGCAAGGATCCCTCCACTTT.

The count of this clone is one. The CDR3 region has the DNA TGTGCCAGCTCAAACTCCGGGACAGTGAACACCGGGGAGCTGTTTTTT. This translates into CASSNSGTVNTGELFF. The chain joins TRBV18 to TRBJ2-2, with 7 bases identical to TRBD1. The length of the CDR3 is 16 residues. Germline lookup yields CDR1 KGHSH and CDR2 LQKENI. J was trimmed by 1 base and V by 5 bases; bases with no gene match: 7.

The V call is TRBV21-1, the J call TRBJ1-3; the table's D call TRBD1 went unverified against the DNA. TRBV21-1 is a pseudogene locus. This CDR3 is 16 amino acids long. CDR3 region: CASSKYRDHSGNTIYF. DNA of the CDR3: TGTGCCAGCAGCAAATACAGGGACCACTCTGGAAACACCATATATTTT.

The V gene is TRBV27, the J gene TRBJ2-1; 11 bases align to TRBD1. In germline, CDR1 is MNHEY, CDR2 SMNVEV (reference sequence). CDR3 size: 17 residues. Trimming took 5 bases from V and 4 from J; bases not matched to a gene: 10. CDR3: CASSRRAGTGGYNEQFF. The DNA of the CDR3 is TGTGCCAGCAGTCGACGAGCCGGGACAGGGGGTTACAATGAGCAGTTCTTC.

This clone was recorded once. For the CDR3, the DNA is TGTGCCAGCAGTTCTACCGGGACAGCGAACACCGGGGAGCTGTTTTTT. This translates into CASSSTGTANTGELFF. The chain has TRBV28 and TRBJ2-2, with 7 bases identical to TRBD1. J was trimmed by 0 bases and V by 4 bases; bases with no gene match: 5. CDR3 length: 16 residues. Germline-derived CDR1 and CDR2 are MDHEN and SYDVKM.